Following are 6 T cell receptor beta chains from one sample sequenced in a study of blood T cell repertoires in COVID-19. Sequencing used immunoSEQ multiplex PCR; TCRdb keeps in-frame clones, though not all of them. The sample has some 140,000 clones; 84% are singletons. Sequenced sample: PBMCs or T cells enriched from blood (not recorded which). These TCRs come from a man in his forties with acute COVID-19.

This chain uses TRBV3-1 (or the pseudogene TRBV3-2) with TRBJ1-1; D uncertain. The germline V gene has CDR1 LGHDT and CDR2 YNNKEL (reference sequence). The CDR3 is 14 amino acids. Trimming removed 1 base from V and 4 bases from J, with 10 bases in between. The CDR3 here is CASSQGNIGTEAFF. DNA of the CDR3: TGTGCCAGCAGCCAAGGTAATATCGGCACTGAAGCTTTCTTT.

The chain has TRBV7-9 and TRBJ1-1; TRBD1 is a possible D gene (5 bases). The V end lost 8 bases, the J end lost 7 bases, and 20 bases lay between the germline ends. This CDR3 region has 14 residues. The germline V gene encodes CDR1 SEHNR and CDR2 FQNEAQ (reference sequence). CDR3 amino acids: CASVQVGGIGEAFF. The CDR3 coding sequence is TGTGCCAGCGTCCAAGTCGGGGGGATCGGTGAAGCTTTCTTT.

The chain uses TRBV18 and TRBJ1-2; perhaps TRBD1 as D (6 bases). The CDR3 covers 13 residues. Germline CDR1 KGHSH, CDR2 LQKENI. V lost 7 bases and J 5 bases, leaving 14 bases between the germline ends. Here the CDR3 reads CASYSDSRYGYTF. The CDR3 DNA reads as TGTGCCAGCTACTCGGACAGCCGATATGGCTACACCTTC.

This chain uses TRBV7-2 with TRBJ1-2; D perhaps matches TRBD1 (6 bases). Germline loops: CDR1 SGHTA, CDR2 FQGNSA. This CDR3 is built from 17 residues. With 3 bases removed from V and 4 bases from J, the gap between germline ends came to 21 bases. CDR3 bases: TGTGCCAGCAGCTTTGCAGCCAGGGGAGCCAGTGGCTATGGCTACACCTTC. Translated, it gives CASSFAARGASGYGYTF.

Only one count was recorded for this clone. The rearrangement uses TRBV18 and TRBJ1-3; a weak D match, TRBD1 (6 bases). The CDR3 runs to 15 residues. Looked up from germline, CDR1 is KGHSH and CDR2 is LQKENI. V gave up 3 bases and J gave up 3 bases, with 12 bases separating them. The CDR3 bases are TGTGCCAGCTCACCGACTGGGACAAGTGGAAACACCATATATTTT. Translated, it gives CASSPTGTSGNTIYF.

In regard to this clone: At one end, the junction sequence differs from germline, possibly due to a read error. The chain has TRBV30 and TRBJ1-5; D perhaps matches TRBD1 (5 bases). Germline V lookup: CDR1 GTSNPN, CDR2 SVGIG (reference sequence). This CDR3 contains 12 residues. This CDR3 reads CAWDQGNQPQHF. DNA for the CDR3: TGTGCCTGGGATCAGGGCAACCAGCCCCAGCATTTT.